This is a list of T cell receptor beta chains from one sample in a study of T-cell memory formation after mild COVID-19. MiXCR, run by TCRdb on the 5' RACE reads, gives a single entry per CDR3 protein. The sample lists 540,000 or so distinct CDR3 sequences; roughly 20% were seen once. Sequencing was carried out using PBMCs or a T cell subset sorted from them (not recorded which). These receptors all stem from an adult woman who had mild COVID-19 (a few samples of this study predate the infection). Cell type and time point are not known. Each CDR3 is given with its conserved first and last residue. A D gene is named only where the DNA matches it firmly. Not all rows give a size; the values are once, few, many and, for expanded clones, a class.

>TRBV4-3|NA|NA|TRBJ1-4
TGCGCCAGCAGCCAAGGTTACCCGGCCCAGCCCAATGAAAAACTGTTTTTT
CASSQGYPAQPNEKLFF
>TRBV14|NA|NA|TRBJ2-7
TGTGCCAGCAGCCAAGGACTCCTAATGGACGAGCAGTACTTC
CASSQGLLMDEQYF
>TRBV10-3|NA|NA|TRBJ1-4
TGTGCTTCCCAGGACACCGGTAATGAAAAACTGTTTTTT
CASQDTGNEKLFF
>TRBV6-5|NA|few|TRBJ2-1
TGTGCCAGCAGTCCCCGCCCCACAGGGGGGGATGAGCAGTTCTTC
CASSPRPTGGDEQFF
>TRBV7-9|NA|many|TRBJ2-3
TGTGCCAGCAGCTTTCCCTCAAACACAGATACGCAGTATTTT
CASSFPSNTDTQYF
>TRBV5-1|NA|NA|TRBJ2-1
TGCGCCAGCAGCTTGGCTGTAGCGTCGAGCTCCTACAATGAGCAGTTCTTC
CASSLAVASSSYNEQFF
>TRBV6-5|NA|NA|TRBJ2-2
TGTGCCAGCAGTTACTCAAGGTTCACCGGGGAGCTGTTTTTT
CASSYSRFTGELFF
>TRBV9|NA|few|TRBJ2-1
TGTGCCAGCATAAATGAGCAGTTCTTC
CASINEQFF
>TRBV7-9|NA|few|TRBJ1-4
TGTGCCAGCAGCTTCGCCCAGCTTGAAAAACTGTTTTTT
CASSFAQLEKLFF
>TRBV12-3/TRBV12-4|TRBD1|few|TRBJ1-2
TGTGCCAGCAGAACCCTCACAGGGGTTGAGAGGGAAATGGCGGAGGGAAATGGCTACACCTTC
CASRTLTGVEREMAEGNGYTF
>TRBV5-1|TRBD1|NA|TRBJ2-7
TGCGCCAGCAGCCTACCCGGGACAGGGCTTTACGAGCAGTACTTC
CASSLPGTGLYEQYF
>TRBV20-1|TRBD1|few|TRBJ2-7
TGCAGTGCAGAGACAGGGCTCGGCGAGCAGTACTTC
CSAETGLGEQYF
>TRBV5-8|NA|NA|TRBJ2-3
TGTGCCAGCAGCTTGGTTAACAAAGTCTCCGGGGGGCCACGGACGCAGTATTTT
CASSLVNKVSGGPRTQYF
>TRBV25-1|NA|NA|TRBJ2-1
TGTGCCAGCAGTGAATTAAGGGGCTACAATGAGCAGTTCTTC
CASSELRGYNEQFF
>TRBV12-3/TRBV12-4|NA|few|TRBJ1-1
TGTGCCAGCAGATCCCTGCTGAACACTGAAGCTTTCTTT
CASRSLLNTEAFF
>TRBV12-3/TRBV12-4|NA|NA|TRBJ1-1
TGTGCCAGCAGTTGGGGTGCGTGGGAGGGGTGGAGCACTGAAGCTTTCTTT
CASSWGAWEGWSTEAFF
>TRBV9|TRBD2|NA|TRBJ2-7
TGTGCCAGCAGCGTAGGCCCCGGGACTAGCGACTACGAGCAGTACTTC
CASSVGPGTSDYEQYF
>TRBV20-1|TRBD2|few|TRBJ2-4
TGCAGTGCTAGGGCTAGCGGGTTAGCCAAAAACATTCAGTACTTC
CSARASGLAKNIQYF
>TRBV7-6|NA|few|TRBJ2-2
TGTGCCAGCAGCTTAATTGGGGGCCGGGAGCTGTTTTTT
CASSLIGGRELFF
>TRBV29-1|TRBD1|few|TRBJ1-1
TGCAGCGTCCCCGAGCTGACAGGGCTAAACACTGAAGCTTTCTTT
CSVPELTGLNTEAFF
>TRBV7-8|NA|once|TRBJ1-1
TGTGCCAGCAGCTTAAGCGCGGGGTGGGCTGAAGCTTTCTTT
CASSLSAGWAEAFF
>TRBV12-3/TRBV12-4|TRBD2|few|TRBJ2-1
TGTGCCAGCAGGAAGACTAGCGGGAGTTACGAGCAGTTCTTC
CASRKTSGSYEQFF
>TRBV30|TRBD1|few|TRBJ2-7
TGTGCCTGGAGTGCTCCGGGACAGGGTGTCGAGCAGTACTTC
CAWSAPGQGVEQYF
>TRBV4-2|TRBD2|NA|TRBJ2-5
TGTGCCAGCAGCCGTAGACGGGGGGGGACCCAGTACTTC
CASSRRRGGTQYF
>TRBV4-1|TRBD1|few|TRBJ2-5
TGCGCCAGCAGCGAAGGACAGGGGGAAGAGACCCAGTACTTC
CASSEGQGEETQYF
>TRBV15|NA|NA|TRBJ2-3
TGTGCCACCAGCAGAGAGCAGGGCAGAGATACGCAGTATTTT
CATSREQGRDTQYF
>TRBV15|NA|NA|TRBJ2-7
TGTGCCACCAGCGGTAGGAGGGCCGTGCAAGACGAGCAGTACTTC
CATSGRRAVQDEQYF
>TRBV29-1|NA|NA|TRBJ1-2
TGCAGCGTTGAAGAGAGAAGGACAGCTAACTATGGCTACACCTTC
CSVEERRTANYGYTF
>TRBV29-1|TRBD2|NA|TRBJ2-3
TGCAGTGTACGGCGGGGGGGCACAGATACGCAGTATTTT
CSVRRGGTDTQYF
>TRBV5-1|TRBD1|NA|TRBJ1-6
TGCGCCAGCACCCCCGGGACAGGGACTTCACCCCTCCACTTT
CASTPGTGTSPLHF
>TRBV3-1|NA|few|TRBJ2-7
TGTGCCAGCAGCAGAGGAGGATCCCTTTACGAGCAGTACTTC
CASSRGGSLYEQYF
>TRBV6-6|NA|NA|TRBJ2-3
TGTGCCAGCAGTTACCCCGCCGCGGGCACAGATACGCAGTATTTT
CASSYPAAGTDTQYF
>TRBV12-3/TRBV12-4|NA|few|TRBJ1-2
TGTGCCAGCAGCCCCCAAGGACTGAAGAACTATGGCTACACCTTC
CASSPQGLKNYGYTF
>TRBV12-3/TRBV12-4|TRBD2|NA|TRBJ2-7
TGTGCCAGCAGTGAGATCCCCGGGGAGGGGTACTTC
CASSEIPGEGYF
>TRBV7-8|NA|few|TRBJ2-2
TGTGCCAGCAGCTTATCCAACTATGCCCGGAGCACCGGGGAGCTGTTTTTT
CASSLSNYARSTGELFF
>TRBV4-1|NA|NA|TRBJ2-7
TGCGCCAGCAGCCAATATCCCAGCGACTCCTACGAGCAGTACTTC
CASSQYPSDSYEQYF
>TRBV19|NA|once|TRBJ1-2
TGTGCCAGTAGTATACAAGGAAATAATGGCTACACCTTC
CASSIQGNNGYTF
>TRBV7-6|NA|few|TRBJ2-7
TGTGCCAGCAGCAACCGGGACAATAACGAGCAGTACTTC
CASSNRDNNEQYF
>TRBV5-1|NA|few|TRBJ1-1
TGCGCCAGCAGCTTGGCCGGGACGGACACTGAAGCTTTCTTT
CASSLAGTDTEAFF
>TRBV29-1|NA|few|TRBJ1-6
TGCAGCGTACGGACGGGCAATTCACCCCTCCACTTT
CSVRTGNSPLHF
>TRBV30|NA|NA|TRBJ2-1
TGTGCCTGGAGTCCTTCTAGTACGTACAATGAGCAGTTCTTC
CAWSPSSTYNEQFF
>TRBV4-3|TRBD2|few|TRBJ2-1
TGCGCCAGCAGCCAAGACGGACTAGCGGGCTACAATGAGCAGTTCTTC
CASSQDGLAGYNEQFF
>TRBV29-1|NA|NA|TRBJ2-5
TGCAGCGTTGATGACAACGGACTACAAGAGACCCAGTACTTC
CSVDDNGLQETQYF
>TRBV7-2|NA|few|TRBJ2-2
TGTGCCAGCAGCTTAGAATGGGCCACCGGGGAGCTGTTTTTT
CASSLEWATGELFF
>TRBV6-5|TRBD2|few|TRBJ2-2
TGTGCCAGCAGTGGGGCGGGGGTAGGGGAGCTGTTTTTT
CASSGAGVGELFF
>TRBV7-2|NA|few|TRBJ2-5
TGTGCCAGCAGCTTAGCGACCACAAACCCCCTGCGGACCCAGTACTTC
CASSLATTNPLRTQYF
>TRBV5-1|NA|few|TRBJ1-5
TGCGCCAGCAGCTTGGGAACAGAAGAATTTGCGCCCCAGCATTTT
CASSLGTEEFAPQHF
>TRBV7-2|NA|NA|TRBJ2-1
TGTGCCAGCAGCTTAACCGGGGCGATTAACTACAATGAGCAGTTCTTC
CASSLTGAINYNEQFF